Listed below are T cell receptor beta chains from one sample, sequenced in a study of post-analysis software for immune sequencing data. TCRdb reprocessed the PCR reads with MiXCR, giving one entry per CDR3 protein. In the table there are a few hundred thousand distinct CDR3 sequences, 30% to 40% of which are singletons. Specimen: blood. The receptor set was obtained from a girl aged 2 to 10 with multiple sclerosis. CDR3s include the opening cysteine and the closing phenylalanine or tryptophan. A D gene is named only where the DNA matches it firmly. Clone size is stated in some rows and not others, as once, few, many or a class when expanded.

J: TRBJ2-5
size: few
V: TRBV7-2
D: -
CDR3: CASRPRGTTQETQYF
DNA: TGTGCCAGCAGGCCCAGGGGGACTACTCAAGAGACCCAGTACTTC

J: TRBJ2-5
size: -
V: TRBV7-3
D: -
CDR3: CASSLTHRQAETQYF
DNA: TGTGCCAGCAGCTTAACCCACAGGCAGGCTGAGACCCAGTACTTC

J: TRBJ2-7
size: -
V: TRBV6-5
D: TRBD1
CDR3: CASSVTGQGNEQYF
DNA: TGTGCCAGCAGTGTAACGGGACAGGGGAACGAGCAGTACTTC

J: TRBJ1-1
size: -
V: TRBV7-2
D: -
CDR3: CAVQGPTEAFF
DNA: TGTGCCGTCCAGGGTCCCACTGAAGCTTTCTTT

J: TRBJ2-1
size: -
V: TRBV20-1
D: -
CDR3: CSARTARGAYNGQFF
DNA: TGCAGTGCTAGAACCGCTAGAGGCGCCTACAATGGGCAGTTCTTC

J: TRBJ2-1
size: -
V: TRBV20-1
D: -
CDR3: CSASPPLGSSYNEQFF
DNA: TGCAGTGCTAGTCCCCCACTGGGTTCCTCCTACAATGAGCAGTTCTTC

J: TRBJ2-3
size: -
V: TRBV7-3
D: -
CDR3: CASSLNGIPSTDTQYF
DNA: TGTGCCAGCAGCTTAAACGGGATTCCTAGCACAGATACGCAGTATTTT

J: TRBJ2-3
size: -
V: TRBV6-6
D: TRBD2
CDR3: CASSYSNLGLETDTQYF
DNA: TGTGCCAGCAGTTACTCGAATCTGGGACTAGAAACAGATACGCAGTATTTT

J: TRBJ2-1
size: -
V: TRBV20-1
D: -
CDR3: CSAPTTGLPGSSYNEQFF
DNA: TGCAGTGCTCCCACCACCGGACTACCCGGGAGCTCCTACAATGAGCAGTTCTTC

J: TRBJ2-3
size: many
V: TRBV24-1
D: TRBD1
CDR3: CATSDWDRASDTQYF
DNA: TGTGCCACCAGTGACTGGGACAGGGCTTCAGATACGCAGTATTTT

J: TRBJ2-3
size: few
V: TRBV4-1
D: TRBD1
CDR3: CASSQDKAGGSTDTQYF
DNA: TGCGCCAGCAGCCAAGATAAGGCAGGGGGAAGCACAGATACGCAGTATTTT

J: TRBJ2-5
size: -
V: TRBV28
D: TRBD2
CDR3: CASSFDPGLAGPKETQYF
DNA: TGTGCCAGCAGTTTCGACCCGGGACTAGCGGGGCCAAAAGAGACCCAGTACTTC

J: TRBJ2-5
size: -
V: TRBV29-1
D: -
CDR3: CSVLGQQETQYF
DNA: TGCAGCGTTTTAGGACAGCAAGAGACCCAGTACTTC

J: TRBJ1-5
size: once
V: TRBV7-2
D: TRBD1
CDR3: CASSSGDRGGYQPQHF
DNA: TGTGCCAGCAGCTCCGGGGACAGGGGAGGATATCAGCCCCAGCATTTT

J: TRBJ1-2
size: few
V: TRBV6-5
D: -
CDR3: CASSSVMGHNYGYTF
DNA: TGTGCCAGCAGTTCAGTCATGGGGCATAACTATGGCTACACCTTC

J: TRBJ2-5
size: -
V: TRBV6-2/TRBV6-3
D: TRBD2
CDR3: CASSRPAGPSGTLEQYF
DNA: TGTGCCAGCAGTCGTCCCGCCGGGCCTAGCGGAACATTGGAGCAGTACTTC

J: TRBJ1-2
size: -
V: TRBV27
D: -
CDR3: CASSPGRGGYGYTF
DNA: TGTGCCAGCAGTCCTGGCAGGGGCGGCTATGGCTACACCTTC

J: TRBJ2-5
size: few
V: TRBV6-5
D: -
CDR3: CASTLLQGFGLETQYF
DNA: TGTGCCAGCACCCTACTGCAGGGATTCGGGTTGGAGACCCAGTACTTC

J: TRBJ1-2
size: -
V: TRBV12-3/TRBV12-4
D: -
CDR3: CASIGGLNYGYTF
DNA: TGTGCCAGCATTGGAGGACTTAACTATGGCTACACCTTC

J: TRBJ1-1
size: -
V: TRBV5-1
D: -
CDR3: CASSLEVLGWGARAFF
DNA: TGCGCCAGCAGCTTGGAAGTTCTGGGTTGGGGGGCTAGGGCTTTCTTT

J: TRBJ2-1
size: -
V: TRBV5-1
D: TRBD2
CDR3: CASSPWDLAGSYNEQFF
DNA: TGCGCCAGCAGCCCCTGGGATCTAGCGGGATCCTACAATGAGCAGTTCTTC

J: TRBJ2-7
size: few
V: TRBV28
D: TRBD1
CDR3: CASSFILRDRVPEQYF
DNA: TGTGCCAGCAGTTTCATCCTCCGGGACAGGGTTCCCGAGCAGTACTTC

J: TRBJ1-2
size: -
V: TRBV20-1
D: TRBD1
CDR3: CSATLRPGQGSNYGYTF
DNA: TGCAGTGCTACTCTGAGACCGGGACAGGGAAGTAACTATGGCTACACCTTC

J: TRBJ2-3
size: -
V: TRBV15
D: TRBD2
CDR3: CATSRLRFSGLVRTDTQYF
DNA: TGTGCCACCAGCAGATTACGTTTCTCGGGACTAGTCCGCACAGATACGCAGTATTTT

J: TRBJ2-7
size: -
V: TRBV28
D: TRBD2
CDR3: CASSKLAGSSYEQYF
DNA: TGTGCCAGCAGTAAATTAGCGGGTAGCTCCTACGAGCAGTACTTC

J: TRBJ2-3
size: -
V: TRBV20-1
D: TRBD1
CDR3: CSARTDRGGQYF
DNA: TGCAGTGCTAGAACCGACAGGGGTGGGCAGTATTTT

J: TRBJ2-5
size: -
V: TRBV6-6
D: -
CDR3: CASSSPGETQYF
DNA: TGTGCCAGCAGTAGCCCCGGAGAGACCCAGTACTTC

J: TRBJ2-7
size: -
V: TRBV4-3
D: TRBD1
CDR3: CASSQRQGGYLSNEQYF
DNA: TGCGCCAGCAGCCAGCGACAGGGTGGGTACCTATCTAACGAGCAGTACTTC

J: TRBJ2-3
size: few
V: TRBV7-9
D: -
CDR3: CASSLALAGPSTDTQYF
DNA: TGTGCCAGCAGCTTAGCGCTGGCAGGGCCTAGCACAGATACGCAGTATTTT

J: TRBJ2-2
size: -
V: TRBV25-1
D: TRBD2
CDR3: CASSETSGVGELFF
DNA: TGTGCCAGCAGTGAGACTAGCGGGGTCGGGGAGCTGTTTTTT

J: TRBJ1-1
size: -
V: TRBV7-2
D: TRBD1
CDR3: CASSDRVENTEAFF
DNA: TGTGCCAGCAGCGACAGGGTCGAGAACACTGAAGCTTTCTTT

J: TRBJ1-2
size: -
V: TRBV5-1
D: -
CDR3: CASSLAASLTNYGYTF
DNA: TGCGCCAGCAGCTTAGCAGCAAGTCTTACTAACTATGGCTACACCTTC

J: TRBJ2-7
size: few
V: TRBV6-2/TRBV6-3
D: -
CDR3: CASSPRGAVDEQYF
DNA: TGTGCCAGCAGCCCCAGGGGCGCCGTCGACGAGCAGTACTTC

J: TRBJ2-5
size: few
V: TRBV15
D: TRBD2
CDR3: CATSVRLAAYQETQYF
DNA: TGTGCCACCAGCGTTAGACTAGCGGCGTACCAAGAGACCCAGTACTTC

J: TRBJ2-4
size: -
V: TRBV7-9
D: -
CDR3: CASSGSYEKYF
DNA: TGTGCCAGCAGCGGTTCCTACGAGAAGTACTTC

J: TRBJ2-4
size: -
V: TRBV6-1
D: TRBD2
CDR3: CASRALAGDVDAKSIQYF
DNA: TGTGCCAGCAGGGCACTAGCGGGGGATGTTGACGCCAAAAGCATTCAGTACTTC

J: TRBJ2-5
size: few
V: TRBV6-5
D: TRBD1
CDR3: CASSYWGQGFQYF
DNA: TGTGCCAGCAGTTACTGGGGACAGGGCTTCCAGTACTTC

J: TRBJ2-3
size: few
V: TRBV5-1
D: -
CDR3: CASSVNHRADTQYF
DNA: TGCGCCAGCAGCGTAAACCATCGGGCAGATACGCAGTATTTT

J: TRBJ1-6
size: -
V: TRBV20-1
D: -
CDR3: CSARDPIQGTSYNSPLHF
DNA: TGCAGTGCTAGAGATCCTATACAGGGTACTTCCTATAATTCACCCCTCCACTTT

J: TRBJ2-2
size: -
V: TRBV27
D: -
CDR3: CASSHANTGELFF
DNA: TGTGCCAGCAGTCACGCGAACACCGGGGAGCTGTTTTTT

J: TRBJ2-3
size: few
V: TRBV4-1
D: -
CDR3: CASRQVYSGYAQYF
DNA: TGCGCCAGCCGCCAAGTCTATTCGGGGTATGCGCAGTATTTT

J: TRBJ2-3
size: -
V: TRBV5-1
D: -
CDR3: CASSLDAVRGTQYF
DNA: TGCGCCAGCAGCTTGGACGCGGTCAGGGGTACGCAGTATTTT

J: TRBJ2-3
size: -
V: TRBV5-6
D: TRBD1
CDR3: CASSPGTGFADTQYF
DNA: TGTGCCAGCAGCCCTGGGACAGGGTTTGCAGATACGCAGTATTTT

J: TRBJ1-5
size: few
V: TRBV6-2/TRBV6-3
D: -
CDR3: CASSYGPPRTQHF
DNA: TGTGCCAGCAGTTATGGACCCCCCAGGACCCAGCATTTT

J: TRBJ1-4
size: few
V: TRBV28
D: TRBD1
CDR3: CASSSPQGQQNEKLFF
DNA: TGTGCCAGCAGTTCGCCCCAGGGACAGCAAAATGAAAAACTGTTTTTT

J: TRBJ2-5
size: few
V: TRBV5-5
D: TRBD2
CDR3: CASSLGLAGVRETQYF
DNA: TGTGCCAGCAGCTTAGGACTAGCGGGCGTTCGGGAGACCCAGTACTTC

J: TRBJ1-2
size: -
V: TRBV30
D: TRBD1
CDR3: CAWRTGTGNYGYTF
DNA: TGTGCCTGGAGGACTGGGACAGGGAATTATGGCTACACCTTC

J: TRBJ2-4
size: -
V: TRBV28
D: -
CDR3: CASSLADGYVEQYF
DNA: TGTGCCAGCAGTTTAGCTGACGGCTACGTGGAGCAGTACTTC

J: TRBJ2-1
size: -
V: TRBV20-1
D: TRBD2
CDR3: CSAGEVSAGETYNEQFF
DNA: TGCAGTGCTGGTGAGGTATCAGCGGGAGAGACCTACAATGAGCAGTTCTTC

J: TRBJ1-4
size: few
V: TRBV6-6
D: TRBD1
CDR3: CASSKLQGASREKLFF
DNA: TGTGCCAGCAGTAAACTTCAGGGGGCCAGTCGTGAAAAACTGTTTTTT

J: TRBJ1-5
size: -
V: TRBV7-9
D: -
CDR3: CASSKDSNQPQHF
DNA: TGTGCCAGCAGCAAGGACAGTAATCAGCCCCAGCATTTT

J: TRBJ2-3
size: -
V: TRBV5-1
D: TRBD2
CDR3: CASSLLAGMSADTQYF
DNA: TGCGCCAGCAGCTTACTAGCGGGAATGAGTGCAGATACGCAGTATTTT

J: TRBJ1-5
size: -
V: TRBV20-1
D: TRBD1
CDR3: CSAHDRVSNQPQHF
DNA: TGCAGTGCTCATGACAGGGTTAGCAATCAGCCCCAGCATTTT

J: TRBJ2-7
size: few
V: TRBV5-1
D: TRBD1
CDR3: CASSGGQWKNEQYF
DNA: TGCGCCAGCAGCGGGGGACAGTGGAAAAACGAGCAGTACTTC

J: TRBJ1-5
size: -
V: TRBV28
D: -
CDR3: CASSNNRRDINQPQHF
DNA: TGTGCCAGCAGTAATAACCGCCGGGACATCAATCAGCCCCAGCATTTT

J: TRBJ2-3
size: -
V: TRBV7-6
D: TRBD2
CDR3: CASSSRLAGTSTDTQYF
DNA: TGTGCCAGCAGCAGCCGACTAGCGGGGACGAGCACAGATACGCAGTATTTT

J: TRBJ2-7
size: -
V: TRBV20-1
D: -
CDR3: CSARRGYPEQYF
DNA: TGCAGTGCTAGGCGGGGCTACCCAGAGCAGTACTTC

J: TRBJ1-2
size: -
V: TRBV5-1
D: -
CDR3: CASSPETTGNYGYTF
DNA: TGCGCCAGCAGTCCCGAGACAACAGGGAACTATGGCTACACCTTC

J: TRBJ1-5
size: -
V: TRBV18
D: TRBD1
CDR3: CASSYGQGDQPQHF
DNA: TGTGCCAGCTCTTACGGACAGGGGGATCAGCCCCAGCATTTT